This record looks at one T cell receptor beta chain sequence and its context. The data originate from a study of OX40 agonist ivuxolimab in advanced cancers. Study information: Each patient was given ivuxolimab into a vein every 2 weeks, at 0.01 to 10 mg/kg.

Profiling relied on immunoSEQ multiplex PCR, and the TCRdb table lists in-frame clones only, not all of them. Among roughly 89,000 clones listed, about 86% were seen once. V was cut by 1 base and J by 1 base, with 4 bases left in between. The germline CDR1 and CDR2 sequences are SGHTA and FQGNSA. This CDR3 is 13 amino acids long. The chain links TRBV7-2 to TRBJ1-1; D is uncertain. Material: CD4+ or CD8+ T cells sorted from blood, obtained in a trial of the OX40 agonist ivuxolimab. The source of this sequence is an adult with an advanced solid tumor such as melanoma, head and neck, liver or kidney cancer. The CDR3 coding sequence is TGTGCCAGCAGCTTAGTAGCGAACACTGAAGCTTTCTTT. Residues: CASSLVANTEAFF.